This T cell receptor (beta chain) emerged from a study of cytomegalovirus exposure and HLA in healthy donors. Both 60 Vbeta primers and 13 Jbeta primers went into the PCR. Assay used: immunoSEQ multiplex PCR; TCRdb lists only in-frame clones, some missing. In the table there are around 150,000 clones, roughly 80% of which are singletons. Germline CDR1 reads LNHDA; CDR2 reads SQIVND (reference sequence). The CDR3 loop spans 15 amino acids. The V end lost 7 bases, the J end lost 3 bases, and 18 bases lay between the germline ends. General study results and limits: Later analysis identified several of the most significant clusters that appeared linked to common viral pathogens.

In its sample, this clone was seen once. Its antigen is as yet unknown. Source material: PBMCs. The V call is TRBV19, the J call TRBJ1-2; D may be TRBD1 (5 bases). The TCR sequence derives from a man younger than 40 in good health and CMV-seronegative. The CDR3 here is CASKTLGGADYGYTF. The DNA for the CDR3 is TGTGCCAGTAAAACCTTGGGTGGGGCGGACTATGGCTACACCTTC.